Below are 8 T cell receptor beta chains sequenced from a single sample in a study of T cell repertoires in cytomegalovirus infection. TCRdb re-called the reads with MiXCR, one entry per CDR3 protein. Of hundreds of thousands of distinct CDR3 sequences listed, approximately 42% were seen once; the top ten hold about 39%. Their antigen targets remain unknown. The source material was cultured PBMCs, sampled from culture after CMV antigen stimulation. The origin of the receptors is a human donor in good health (CMV status not recorded). Some clones in this sample may be carry-over from other donors' samples.

This clonotype has a handful of counts. The chain combines TRBV12-3 or TRBV12-4 with TRBJ1-3, with unresolved D. V lost 6 bases, J lost 4 bases, and 7 bases lay in between. CDR3 length: 12 amino acids. DNA of the CDR3: TGTGCCAGCAGCCCCCAAGGAAACACCATATATTTT. This encodes CASSPQGNTIYF.

This sequence joins TRBV6-2 or TRBV6-3 and TRBJ2-2; 8 nucleotides line up with TRBD2. Germline CDR1 reads MNHEY; CDR2 reads SVGEGT. With V trimmed by 6 bases and J by 2 bases, 8 bases remained unmatched. The CDR3 totals 16 residues. The CDR3 coding sequence is TGTGCCAGCAGCCGCCGACTAGCGCTCAACACCGGGGAGCTGTTTTTT. Translating it yields CASSRRLALNTGELFF.

This clonotype was recorded a few times. V is TRBV11-2 and J is TRBJ2-2, with 8 bases identical to TRBD1. The CDR3 loop spans 18 amino acids. Germline CDR1 is SGHAT and CDR2 is FQNNGV. Trimming took 2 bases from V and 4 from J; bases not matched to a gene: 12. In DNA, the CDR3 is TGTGCCAGCAGCTTACCCCTCTGGGAGACAGGGGTCACCGGGGAGCTGTTTTTT. Translated, it gives CASSLPLWETGVTGELFF.

This clonotype turned up a few times. The chain links TRBV11-1 to TRBJ2-7; 7 bases line up with TRBD1. After removal of 4 bases from V and 0 bases from J, the junction contained 3 bases not matched to a gene. This CDR3 has 14 amino acids. Germline lookup yields CDR1 SGHAT and CDR2 FQDESV (reference sequence). The DNA of the CDR3 is TGTGCCAGCAGCTGGGGACAGTACTCCTACGAGCAGTACTTC. It translates to CASSWGQYSYEQYF.

The rearrangement uses TRBV6-5 and TRBJ1-2; D might be TRBD1 (5 bases). This CDR3 has 16 amino acids. The V gene lost 5 bases and the J gene lost 1 base, with 17 bases spanning the gap. Germline CDR1 is MNHEY and CDR2 is SVGAGI. The CDR3 loop is CASSPYLMGGNYGYTF. In nucleotides, the CDR3 is TGTGCCAGCAGTCCCTACTTAATGGGGGGTAACTATGGCTACACCTTC.

The chain links TRBV7-2 to TRBJ2-1; no clear D. Trimming cost V 5 bases and J 3 bases, with 8 bases left between them. There are 13 residues in the CDR3. Germline loops: CDR1 SGHTA, CDR2 FQGNSA. CDR3: CASSPSVYNEQFF. The CDR3 DNA sequence: TGTGCCAGCAGCCCTAGTGTCTACAATGAGCAGTTCTTC.

The chain carries TRBV7-2 and TRBJ1-5, with no clear D. The CDR3 loop spans 12 amino acids. The V gene lost 0 bases and the J gene lost 8 bases, with 5 bases spanning the gap. Germline V gene sequence: CDR1 SGHTA, CDR2 FQGNSA. In DNA form, the CDR3 reads TGTGCCAGCAGCTTAGCAGGGAAGCCCCAGCATTTT. Its protein product is CASSLAGKPQHF.

This clonotype has just a few counts. V is TRBV19 and J is TRBJ1-1, with 10 nucleotides matching TRBD1. The CDR3 consists of 17 residues. Germline CDR1 and CDR2: LNHDA and SQIVND (reference sequence). The J segment lost 0 bases and the V segment lost 5 bases, leaving 9 bases of the junction unmatched. CDR3 sequence reads: CASSPRRQGAMNTEAFF. The CDR3 nucleotides are TGTGCCAGTAGTCCACGAAGACAGGGGGCAATGAACACTGAAGCTTTCTTT.